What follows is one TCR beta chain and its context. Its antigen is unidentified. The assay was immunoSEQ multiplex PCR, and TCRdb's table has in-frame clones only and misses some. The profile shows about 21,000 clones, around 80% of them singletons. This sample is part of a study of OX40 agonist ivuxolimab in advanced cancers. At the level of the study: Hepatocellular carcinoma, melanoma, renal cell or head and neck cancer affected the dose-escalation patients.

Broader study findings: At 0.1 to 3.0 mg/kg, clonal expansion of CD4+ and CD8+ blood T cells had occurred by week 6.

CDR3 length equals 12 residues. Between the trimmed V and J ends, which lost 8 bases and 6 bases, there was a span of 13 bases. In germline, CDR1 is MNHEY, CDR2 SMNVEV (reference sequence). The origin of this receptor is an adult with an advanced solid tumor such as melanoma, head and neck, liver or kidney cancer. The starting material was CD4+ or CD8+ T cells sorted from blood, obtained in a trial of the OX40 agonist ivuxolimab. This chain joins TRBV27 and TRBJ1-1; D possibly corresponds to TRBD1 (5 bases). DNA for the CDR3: TGTGCCAGCCGGAAGGGGCGGGCTGAAGCTTTCTTT. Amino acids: CASRKGRAEAFF.